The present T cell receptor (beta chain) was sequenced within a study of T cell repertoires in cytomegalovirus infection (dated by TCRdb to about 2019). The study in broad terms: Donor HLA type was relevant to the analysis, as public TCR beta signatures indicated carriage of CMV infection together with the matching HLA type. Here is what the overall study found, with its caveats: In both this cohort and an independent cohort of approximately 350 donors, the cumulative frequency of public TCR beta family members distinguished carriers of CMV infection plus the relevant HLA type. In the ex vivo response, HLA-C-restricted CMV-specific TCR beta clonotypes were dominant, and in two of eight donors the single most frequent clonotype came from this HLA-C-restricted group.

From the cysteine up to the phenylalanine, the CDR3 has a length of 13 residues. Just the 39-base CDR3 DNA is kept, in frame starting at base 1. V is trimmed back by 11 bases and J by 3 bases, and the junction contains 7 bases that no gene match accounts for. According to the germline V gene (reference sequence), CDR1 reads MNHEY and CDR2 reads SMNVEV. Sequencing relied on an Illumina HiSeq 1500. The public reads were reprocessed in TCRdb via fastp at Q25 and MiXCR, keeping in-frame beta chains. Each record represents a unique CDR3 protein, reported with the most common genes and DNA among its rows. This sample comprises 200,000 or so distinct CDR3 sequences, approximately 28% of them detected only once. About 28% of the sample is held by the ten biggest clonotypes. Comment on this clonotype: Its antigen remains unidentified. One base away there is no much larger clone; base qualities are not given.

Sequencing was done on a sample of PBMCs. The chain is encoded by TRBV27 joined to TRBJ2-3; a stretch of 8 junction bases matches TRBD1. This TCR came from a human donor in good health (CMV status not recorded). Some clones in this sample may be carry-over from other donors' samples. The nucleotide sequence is TGTGCCGGGGGCAGGGGGCGGACAGATACGCAGTATTTT. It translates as CAGGRGRTDTQYF.